The rows below give T cell receptor beta chains drawn from one sample of a study of prognosis after radiotherapy for stage I lung cancer. Each CDR3 protein gets one entry after TCRdb re-called the multiplex PCR reads with MiXCR. The sample carries roughly 30,000 distinct CDR3 sequences, 40% to 60% recorded once. This material consisted of PBMCs, taken before or after stereotactic body radiation therapy (not recorded which). Source of these receptors: a donor aged 50 or older with non-small cell lung cancer. Each CDR3 is given with its conserved first and last residue. The order of the fields is V gene, J gene, CDR3 protein.

V: TRBV20-1; J: TRBJ1-2; CDR3: CGARDQTNYGYTF
V: TRBV5-4; J: TRBJ1-2; CDR3: CASSLGGVGGYGYTF
V: TRBV20-1; J: TRBJ2-5; CDR3: CSQGAGAETQYF
V: TRBV10-3; J: TRBJ1-2; CDR3: CAISEEMRWGYTF
V: TRBV19; J: TRBJ2-1; CDR3: CASTVGFYNEQFF
V: TRBV5-1; J: TRBJ1-4; CDR3: CASSRTGEVNEKLFF
V: TRBV4-1; J: TRBJ1-2; CDR3: CASSQDDRPGQLWGYTF
V: TRBV7-6; J: TRBJ2-1; CDR3: CASSLIMSGGRGEQFF
V: TRBV7-2; J: TRBJ2-7; CDR3: CASSLVLSGSSYEQYF
V: TRBV20-1; J: TRBJ2-7; CDR3: CSCLPRDRVAHEQYF
V: TRBV7-3; J: TRBJ2-1; CDR3: CASSQDRASWEQFF
V: TRBV28; J: TRBJ2-5; CDR3: CASSQGGGEETQYF
V: TRBV29-1; J: TRBJ2-7; CDR3: CSVGSGSSVQEQYF
V: TRBV7-6; J: TRBJ1-2; CDR3: CASSSGGVYTF
V: TRBV7-8; J: TRBJ2-5; CDR3: CASSNGPGLSVGVDQYF
V: TRBV5-4; J: TRBJ1-1; CDR3: CASSSRRQGAAEAFF
V: TRBV30; J: TRBJ1-5; CDR3: CAWRATGINQPQHF
V: TRBV3-1; J: TRBJ2-5; CDR3: CASSQRQGKRETQYF
V: TRBV30; J: TRBJ2-7; CDR3: CAWGQGWAEQYF
V: TRBV20-1; J: TRBJ1-2; CDR3: CSTPRQGENYGYTF
V: TRBV6-1; J: TRBJ2-7; CDR3: CASTPAGAGEQYF
V: TRBV28; J: TRBJ1-5; CDR3: CASRQGGGNQPQHF
V: TRBV18; J: TRBJ2-3; CDR3: CASSRQSQVGSPTDTQYF
V: TRBV6-2/TRBV6-3; J: TRBJ2-7; CDR3: CASIEGGYRDVQYF
V: TRBV4-3; J: TRBJ2-7; CDR3: CASSQVVRLPPYEQYF
V: TRBV20-1; J: TRBJ2-3; CDR3: CSASVGSDTQYF
V: TRBV6-2/TRBV6-3; J: TRBJ2-2; CDR3: CASSYYAGAPGELFF
V: TRBV20-1; J: TRBJ2-1; CDR3: CSSTSSRSTGGSGEQFF
V: TRBV6-2/TRBV6-3; J: TRBJ2-7; CDR3: CASSWGLAGVDEQYF
V: TRBV20-1; J: TRBJ2-2; CDR3: CSARDLRGPPGAGELFF
V: TRBV3-1; J: TRBJ2-2; CDR3: CASSLSGSWGTGELFF
V: TRBV6-5; J: TRBJ2-7; CDR3: CASSYSPSRCYEHYF
V: TRBV9; J: TRBJ2-5; CDR3: CASSSRGGQETQYF
V: TRBV7-2; J: TRBJ2-3; CDR3: CASSLTDDFPDTQYF
V: TRBV7-9; J: TRBJ1-6; CDR3: CASSSGDVYNSPLHF
V: TRBV7-9; J: TRBJ1-1; CDR3: CASSSQPNTEAFF
V: TRBV10-3; J: TRBJ2-1; CDR3: CAISGQAGDNEQFF
V: TRBV18; J: TRBJ2-1; CDR3: CASSPLASAYNEQFF
V: TRBV9; J: TRBJ2-2; CDR3: CASIVSFDGELFF
V: TRBV6-5; J: TRBJ2-3; CDR3: CASSYGGNTQYF
V: TRBV7-2; J: TRBJ2-1; CDR3: CASSLAAGEGNEQFF
V: TRBV5-4; J: TRBJ2-7; CDR3: CASSLGTTKYEQYF
V: TRBV7-3; J: TRBJ1-5; CDR3: CASSSQGFQPQHF
V: TRBV5-1; J: TRBJ2-5; CDR3: CASSLVGTYQETQYF
V: TRBV27; J: TRBJ1-6; CDR3: CASSLSYRVASPLHF